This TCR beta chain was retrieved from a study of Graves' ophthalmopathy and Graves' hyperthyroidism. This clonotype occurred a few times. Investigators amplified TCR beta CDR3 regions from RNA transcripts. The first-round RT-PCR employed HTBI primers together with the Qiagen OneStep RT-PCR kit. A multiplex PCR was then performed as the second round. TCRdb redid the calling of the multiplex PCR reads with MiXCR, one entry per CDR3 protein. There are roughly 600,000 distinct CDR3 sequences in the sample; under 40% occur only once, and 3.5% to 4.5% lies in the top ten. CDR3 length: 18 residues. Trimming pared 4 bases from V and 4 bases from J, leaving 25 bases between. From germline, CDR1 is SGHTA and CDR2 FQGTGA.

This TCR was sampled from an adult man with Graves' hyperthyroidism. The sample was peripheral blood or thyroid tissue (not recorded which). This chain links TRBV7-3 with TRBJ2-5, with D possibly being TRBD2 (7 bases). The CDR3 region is CASSSISAGLGTRETQYF. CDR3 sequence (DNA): TGTGCCAGCAGCTCAATCTCAGCGGGGCTCGGGACAAGAGAGACCCAGTACTTC. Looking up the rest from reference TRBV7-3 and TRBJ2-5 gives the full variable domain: GAGVSQTPSNKVTEKGKYVELRCDPISGHTALYWYRQSLGQGPEFLIYFQGTGAADDSGLPNDRFFAVRPEGSVSTLKIQRTERGDSAVYLCASSSISAGLGTRETQYFGPGTRLLVL.